This T cell receptor beta chain was identified during a study of read filtering for tumor transcriptome and immune sequencing. As for the study in general: Mean patient age was roughly 61 years, range roughly 45 to 80; 16 to 20 male, roughly 14 female. DNase treatment preceded whole-transcriptome library preparation. The study, taken as a whole, reports: Compared with RNA-seq, IR-seq gave much higher clonotype depth and reliability.

The germline V and J ends were trimmed by 1 base and 15 bases, with 16 bases remaining between them. Germline V gene data show CDR1 as SGHVS and CDR2 as FQNEAQ. CDR3 length equals 13 residues. Sampling of bone marrow took place during active disease in every patient. This library used roughly 0.4 ug RNA and molecular barcoded adaptors spanning alpha/delta and beta/gamma chains. TCRdb reanalysed the reads using MiXCR and keeps one entry per CDR3 protein. Altogether about 130,000 distinct CDR3 sequences are present, over 10% being singletons, with the ten largest covering more than 9.5%. This clonotype was seen a handful of times. The antigen is undetermined.

The sequence came from a donor over 35 with multiple myeloma. V is TRBV7-8 and J is TRBJ2-4; D gene unclear. Sequenced sample: a population of CD138-negative cells sorted from bone marrow. In nucleotides, the CDR3 is TGTGCCAGCAGCTTAGAGCCCTCATCATTCGGGTACTTC. Amino acid sequence: CASSLEPSSFGYF. The full variable domain, its missing parts supplied by reference TRBV7-8 and TRBJ2-4, is GAGVSQSPRYKVAKRGQDVALRCDPISGHVSLFWYQQALGQGPEFLTYFQNEAQLDKSGLPSDRFFAERPEGSVSTLKIQRTQQEDSAVYLCASSLEPSSFGYFGAGTRLSVL.